This TCR beta chain was sequenced during a study of T cells after yellow fever vaccination. Across the study: For low cell numbers, libraries were made with SMART-Seq v4 Ultra Low Input.

The CDR3 sequence is 16 residues long. With V trimmed by 4 bases and J by 5 bases, 8 bases remained unmatched. The germline V gene encodes CDR1 LNHNV and CDR2 YYDKDF (reference sequence). Findings and limits, study-wide: Researchers noted that a small share of clonotypes showed up in both CD4 and CD8 compartments. Reappearance after the booster was seen for most primary-vaccination clones, at approximately 97% CD4 and more than 80% CD8.

The study made its TCR cDNA through 5'RACE template switching. That step introduced a universal primer site along with UMIs. MiXCR, applied by TCRdb to the 5' RACE reads, yields one record per CDR3 protein. The sample lists 600,000 to 750,000 distinct CDR3 sequences; over 9% were seen once. This clonotype was counted a few times. Its antigen is not identified. This TCR was recovered from a man aged 25-45 years who received the YFV17D yellow fever vaccine. The source was PBMCs, collected on the day of the yellow fever booster vaccination. V usage is TRBV15 and J usage is TRBJ2-2; TRBD1 matches at 9 bases. This CDR3 reads CATSTAWTGVTGELFF. CDR3 DNA sequence: TGTGCCACCAGCACAGCCTGGACAGGGGTTACCGGGGAGCTGTTTTTT.